The 27 T cell receptor beta chains listed next were all sequenced from one sample in a study of blood T cell repertoires in COVID-19. The method was immunoSEQ multiplex PCR; TCRdb's version includes in-frame clones alone and lacks a portion of them. The table shows fewer than 85,000 clones, with approximately 80% occurring only once. Sequencing was carried out using peripheral blood. The receptors come from a woman aged 55-69 years with acute or convalescent COVID-19.

This clone was counted between two and nine times. The chain links TRBV6-5 to TRBJ1-6; D is possibly TRBD1 (5 bases). Germline CDR1 reads MNHEY; CDR2 reads SVGAGI. V was trimmed by 6 bases and J by 7 bases, leaving 13 bases between them. CDR3 length: 14 residues. The CDR3 DNA sequence: TGTGCCAGCAGGGGGGAGGGTGCGAATTCACCCCTCCACTTT. Residues: CASRGEGANSPLHF.

The rearrangement joins TRBV3-1 (or the pseudogene TRBV3-2) to TRBJ2-1; D is uncertain. From germline, CDR1 is LGHDT and CDR2 YNNKEL (reference sequence). The CDR3 length is 12 residues. Trimming shortened V by 6 bases and J by 6 bases, and 9 bases separated the two germline ends. CDR3 sequence reads: CASSDTPNEQFF. CDR3 sequence (DNA): TGTGCCAGCAGTGACACTCCCAATGAGCAGTTCTTC.

This clone showed up just a few times. V and J are TRBV11-2 and TRBJ2-3, with 9 positions matching TRBD1. Per germline, CDR1 SGHAT and CDR2 FQNNGV. CDR3 size: 15 residues. Trimming took 6 bases from V and 2 from J; bases not matched to a gene: 6. The CDR3 DNA is TGTGCCAGCAGACTAGACAGGGGGTACACAGATACGCAGTATTTT. This translates into CASRLDRGYTDTQYF. The whole variable domain, remainder taken from reference TRBV11-2 and TRBJ2-3, is EAGVAQSPRYKIIEKRQSVAFWCNPISGHATLYWYQQILGQGPKLLIQFQNNGVVDDSQLPKDRFSAERLKGVDSTLKIQPAKLEDSAVYLCASRLDRGYTDTQYFGPGTRLTVL.

This chain joins TRBV18 and TRBJ2-7, with D possibly matching TRBD1 (6 bases). CDR3 length equals 14 residues. The germline V gene has CDR1 KGHSH and CDR2 LQKENI. V was clipped by 3 bases and J by 5 bases, with 14 bases between them. DNA of the CDR3: TGTGCCAGCTCACCTAATGGGGACACGAACGAGCAGTACTTC. It specifies CASSPNGDTNEQYF.

CDR3 region: CASSYTRGGVDTEAFF. The CDR3 nucleotides read TGTGCCAGCAGTTACACCCGGGGTGGAGTAGACACTGAAGCTTTCTTT. The chain is built from TRBV6-2 or TRBV6-3 and TRBJ1-1; D unclear. Trimming took 2 bases from V and 3 from J, leaving 16 bases between them. The CDR3 totals 16 residues. Germline-derived CDR1 and CDR2 are MNHEY and SVGEGT.

This rearrangement joins TRBV24-1 to TRBJ2-5, with a weak D call TRBD2 (7 bases). The CDR3 runs to 15 residues. Germline V gene data show CDR1 as KGHDR and CDR2 as SFDVKD. Deletions cut 5 bases from V and 4 bases from J, with 16 bases between. In DNA form, the CDR3 reads TGTGCCACCAGTGGACTTGGGGGGGGGCCAGAGACCCAGTACTTC. The encoded protein is CATSGLGGGPETQYF.

The gene calls are TRBV10-3 and TRBJ1-1; the match to TRBD1 covers 7 bases. The CDR3 is made up of 14 amino acids. V shed 3 bases and J 4 bases; nucleotides not matched to a gene: 5. Germline CDR1 reads ENHRY; CDR2 reads SYGVKD. This CDR3 reads CAISEKGAVTEAFF. The CDR3 nucleotides read TGTGCCATCAGTGAAAAGGGGGCGGTCACTGAAGCTTTCTTT.

CDR3 coding DNA: TGTGCCAGCAGACGGACAGGGGTGTCAGATACGCAGTATTTT. As protein: CASRRTGVSDTQYF. V gene TRBV6-6 combines with J gene TRBJ2-3; 9 nucleotides match TRBD1. Germline values: CDR1 MNHNY, CDR2 SVGAGI (reference sequence). The junction had 5 bases not matched to a gene; V was cut back by 6 bases and J by 4 bases. The CDR3 is 14 amino acids.

CDR3 in DNA: TGTGCCACCAGTGATTTACAGGCCAACATGGAGACCCAGTACTTC. Encoded protein: CATSDLQANMETQYF. J is TRBJ2-5 and V is TRBV24-1; a possible D gene is TRBD1 (5 bases). Germline CDR1 KGHDR, CDR2 SFDVKD. V gave up 1 base and J gave up 5 bases, with 13 bases separating them. The CDR3 loop spans 15 amino acids.

To note about this clone: Other DNA sequences in the same sample also yield this CDR3. J is TRBJ1-4 and V is TRBV18, with 8 bases fitting TRBD1. Germline V gene sequence: CDR1 KGHSH, CDR2 LQKENI. V lost 5 bases to trimming and J lost 7 bases; unmatched junction nucleotides: 6. This CDR3 spans 14 amino acids. The CDR3 region has the DNA TGTGCCAGCTCATCGGACAGGGTCGGTGAAAAACTGTTTTTT. Amino acid sequence: CASSSDRVGEKLFF.

CDR3 amino acids: CASQQGVTDTQYF. The CDR3 coding sequence is TGTGCCAGCCAACAGGGAGTAACAGATACGCAGTATTTT. J is TRBJ2-3 and V is TRBV19; D may be TRBD1 (6 bases). CDR1 is LNHDA and CDR2 is SQIVND in the germline V gene (reference sequence). V lost 9 bases, J lost 3 bases, and 13 bases lay in between. This CDR3 spans 13 amino acids.

The V call is TRBV5-1, the J call TRBJ1-5, with D uncertain. Germline CDR1 is SGHRS and CDR2 is YFSETQ. V dropped 0 bases and J dropped 3 bases, with 10 bases sitting between them. This CDR3 spans 15 amino acids. CDR3 in DNA: TGCGCCAGCAGCTTGGTCCCGGAGTCCAATCAGCCCCAGCATTTT. It encodes CASSLVPESNQPQHF. The entire variable domain, with the rest obtained from reference TRBV5-1 and TRBJ1-5, is as follows: KAGVTQTPRYLIKTRGQQVTLSCSPISGHRSVSWYQQTPGQGLQFLFEYFSETQRNKGNFPGRFSGRQFSNSRSEMNVSTLELGDSALYLCASSLVPESNQPQHFGDGTRLSIL.

The genes are TRBV29-1 and TRBJ1-2, with 7 bases aligning to TRBD1. CDR3 size: 13 residues. The germline CDR1 and CDR2 sequences are SQVTM and ANQGSEA. V lost 7 bases, J lost 4 bases, and 9 bases stayed unmatched. The CDR3 sequence: CSAFRDSIYGYTF. Here the CDR3 DNA reads TGCAGCGCTTTTAGGGACAGCATCTATGGCTACACCTTC.

This clone was counted only a few times. The chain recombines TRBV7-9 with TRBJ2-3; 8 bases line up with TRBD1. After removal of 7 bases from V and 3 bases from J, the junction contained 18 bases not matched to a gene. The CDR3 spans 18 residues. The germline gives CDR1 SEHNR, CDR2 FQNEAQ (reference sequence). The CDR3 here is CASTAGQGRIVGTDTQYF. The CDR3 region has the DNA TGTGCCAGCACCGCCGGACAGGGAAGGATTGTAGGTACAGATACGCAGTATTTT.

This clone has more than one count but fewer than ten. The chain uses TRBV7-6 and TRBJ2-1; tentatively, D is TRBD1 (5 bases). The CDR3 has 14 amino acids. CDR1 and CDR2 from the germline V gene are SGHVS and FNYEAQ. The V and J ends lost 0 bases and 8 bases respectively, with 11 bases between them. This CDR3 is CASSLAGPRDEQFF. In nucleotides, the CDR3 is TGTGCCAGCAGCTTAGCGGGCCCCAGGGATGAGCAGTTCTTC.

CDR3 nucleotides: TGTGCCAGCAGTCAGACAGGGGTAGGAGAGACCCAGTACTTC. It yields the protein CASSQTGVGETQYF. V is TRBV7-9 and J is TRBJ2-5, with 8 nucleotides matching TRBD1. This CDR3 is 14 amino acids long. Germline loops: CDR1 SEHNR, CDR2 FQNEAQ (reference sequence). The V and J ends lost 6 bases and 4 bases, in that order; junction bases with no gene match: 7.

The rearrangement joins TRBV10-1 to TRBJ2-5; 7 bases are a match to TRBD1. The length of the CDR3 is 13 residues. Germline CDR1 reads WNHNN; CDR2 reads SYGVQD (reference sequence). V was pared by 5 bases and J by 5 bases, with 5 bases of the junction left unmatched. CDR3 DNA sequence: TGCGCCAGCAGTCGACAGGGTGACGAGACCCAGTACTTC. Translation: CASSRQGDETQYF.

The chain links TRBV11-3 to TRBJ2-3, with TRBD2 identical over 12 bases. This CDR3 is built from 16 residues. Germline CDR1 is SGHNT and CDR2 is YENEEA. With 4 bases clipped from V and 0 bases from J, the junction kept 2 bases outside the gene matches. CDR3 residues: CASSSGLAGSTDTQYF. Written as DNA, the CDR3 is TGTGCCAGCAGCTCCGGACTAGCGGGGAGCACAGATACGCAGTATTTT. Combining the CDR3 with reference TRBV11-3 and TRBJ2-3 gives the whole variable domain EAGVVQSPRYKIIEKKQPVAFWCNPISGHNTLYWYLQNLGQGPELLIRYENEEAVDDSQLPKDRFSAERLKGVDSTLKIQPAELGDSAVYLCASSSGLAGSTDTQYFGPGTRLTVL.

V gene TRBV6-6 combines with J gene TRBJ2-2; TRBD2 might be the D (5 bases). The V end lost 5 bases, the J end lost 0 bases, and 10 bases lay between the germline ends. Germline values: CDR1 MNHNY, CDR2 SVGAGI (reference sequence). The CDR3 consists of 15 residues. The CDR3 loop reads CASSPRGSNTGELFF. In DNA form, the CDR3 reads TGTGCCAGCAGTCCCCGGGGATCGAACACCGGGGAGCTGTTTTTT.

This clone came up once. This chain links TRBV7-2 with TRBJ2-7, with 7 bases lining up with TRBD1. With V trimmed by 4 bases and J by 2 bases, 5 bases remained unmatched. The germline CDR1 and CDR2 sequences are SGHTA and FQGNSA. The length of the CDR3 is 14 residues. The DNA for the CDR3 is TGTGCCAGCAGCTCGGACAGGAACACCTACGAGCAGTACTTC. Amino acid sequence: CASSSDRNTYEQYF.

The chain carries TRBV24-1 and TRBJ2-3, with 10 bases that match TRBD2. The CDR3 sequence is 16 residues long. V lost 4 bases to trimming and J lost 2 bases; unmatched junction nucleotides: 5. Germline loops: CDR1 KGHDR, CDR2 SFDVKD. The CDR3 bases are TGTGCCACCAGTGACCCTAGCGGGGGCTTCACAGATACGCAGTATTTT. It encodes CATSDPSGGFTDTQYF.

The J gene is TRBJ1-1, the V gene TRBV20-1; the D gene is possibly TRBD1 (5 bases). The CDR3 has 13 amino acids. V shed 3 bases and J shed 5 bases, with 13 bases lying between them. Germline-derived CDR1 and CDR2 are DFQATT and SNEGSKA (reference sequence). CDR3 loop: CSASVGGVTEAFF. In DNA, the CDR3 is TGCAGTGCTAGTGTGGGGGGAGTAACTGAAGCTTTCTTT.

V usage is TRBV19 and J usage is TRBJ1-2; 9 nucleotides agree with TRBD1. The germline gives CDR1 LNHDA, CDR2 SQIVND (reference sequence). This CDR3 spans 13 amino acids. With 4 bases clipped from V and 9 bases from J, the junction kept 6 bases outside the gene matches. The CDR3 reads CASSRGQGGSYTF. For the CDR3, the DNA is TGTGCCAGTAGTAGGGGACAGGGTGGGAGCTACACCTTC.

V is TRBV4-1 and J is TRBJ1-4; D perhaps matches TRBD1 (5 bases). The germline CDR1 and CDR2 sequences are MGHRA and YSYEKL. The CDR3 is 17 amino acids. V was cut by 0 bases and J by 4 bases, with 15 bases left in between. This CDR3 is CASSQEPQGAYNEKLFF. As DNA, the CDR3 is TGCGCCAGCAGCCAAGAACCCCAGGGCGCGTATAATGAAAAACTGTTTTTT.

This clone came up a few times. The gene calls are TRBV7-9 and TRBJ1-4, with 9 nucleotides matching TRBD1. CDR3 length: 15 residues. The germline V gene has CDR1 SEHNR and CDR2 FQNEAQ (reference sequence). V trimming: 4 bases; J trimming: 7 bases; junction bases outside the gene matches: 7. CDR3 coding DNA: TGTGCCAGCAGCTACTCTGGGACAGGGAGTGAAAAACTGTTTTTT. Its protein is CASSYSGTGSEKLFF.

The rearrangement uses TRBV3-1 (or the pseudogene TRBV3-2) and TRBJ2-5; 8 positions match TRBD2. The CDR3 sequence is 15 residues long. With V trimmed by 4 bases and J by 2 bases, 6 bases remained unmatched. CDR1 and CDR2 from the germline V gene are LGHDT and YNNKEL (reference sequence). The DNA for the CDR3 is TGTGCCAGCAGCCGCTCCGTAGCGGGGCAAGAGACCCAGTACTTC. This encodes CASSRSVAGQETQYF.

This clone appeared a few times. The chain joins TRBV10-3 to TRBJ2-1; 9 bases agree with TRBD1. The germline V gene encodes CDR1 ENHRY and CDR2 SYGVKD. V trimming: 7 bases; J trimming: 4 bases; junction bases outside the gene matches: 11. This CDR3 has 16 residues. CDR3 in amino acids: CAITSRTGDYYNEQFF. CDR3 DNA sequence: TGTGCCATCACCTCGAGGACAGGGGACTATTACAATGAGCAGTTCTTC.